The clone carrying this T cell receptor beta chain appeared many times. The data stem from a study of blood T cells in healthy people across ages. It was with a sample-barcoded 5' primer and a J-beta primer mix that a second PCR of about 7 to 12 cycles was run. Sequencing yielded, for each sample, at least 2.5 million paired-end reads carrying CDR3. TCRdb ran MiXCR on the 5' RACE reads and lists one entry per CDR3 protein. Here the sample spans around 900,000 distinct CDR3 sequences, more than 25% being singletons. Between the trimmed V and J ends, which lost 6 bases and 6 bases, there was a span of 17 bases. The CDR3 consists of 14 residues. Germline V gene data show CDR1 as SGHKS and CDR2 as YYEKEE (reference sequence).

V gene TRBV5-5 combines with J gene TRBJ2-3; D is possibly TRBD1 (5 bases). Sequencing input: blood. This sequence originates from an elderly woman in good health. CDR3 sequence: CASTPGSRKDTQYF. The CDR3 DNA follows: TGTGCCAGCACCCCAGGGTCAAGGAAGGATACGCAGTATTTT.